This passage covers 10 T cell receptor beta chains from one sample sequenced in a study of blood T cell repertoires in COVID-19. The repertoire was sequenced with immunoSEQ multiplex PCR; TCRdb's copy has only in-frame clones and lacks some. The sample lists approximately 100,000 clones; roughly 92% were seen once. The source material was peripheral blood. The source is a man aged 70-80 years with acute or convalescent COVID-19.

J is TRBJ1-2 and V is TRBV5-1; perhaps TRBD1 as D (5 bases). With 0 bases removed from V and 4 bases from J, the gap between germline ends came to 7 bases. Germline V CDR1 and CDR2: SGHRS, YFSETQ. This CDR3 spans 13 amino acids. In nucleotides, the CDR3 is TGCGCCAGCAGCTTGGGACAGCTCTATGGCTACACCTTC. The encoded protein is CASSLGQLYGYTF.

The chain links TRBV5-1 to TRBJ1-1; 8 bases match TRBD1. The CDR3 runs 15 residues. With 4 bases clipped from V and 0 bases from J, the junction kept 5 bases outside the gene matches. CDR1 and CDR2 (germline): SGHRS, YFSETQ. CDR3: CASSARQGMNTEAFF. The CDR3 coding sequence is TGCGCCAGCAGCGCCCGACAGGGGATGAACACTGAAGCTTTCTTT.

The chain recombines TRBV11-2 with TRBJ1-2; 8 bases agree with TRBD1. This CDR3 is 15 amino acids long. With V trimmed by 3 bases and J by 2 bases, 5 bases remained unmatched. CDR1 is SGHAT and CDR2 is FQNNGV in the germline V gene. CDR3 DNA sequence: TGTGCCAGCAGCTTCCAGGGGGCGCGAAACTATGGCTACACCTTC. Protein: CASSFQGARNYGYTF.

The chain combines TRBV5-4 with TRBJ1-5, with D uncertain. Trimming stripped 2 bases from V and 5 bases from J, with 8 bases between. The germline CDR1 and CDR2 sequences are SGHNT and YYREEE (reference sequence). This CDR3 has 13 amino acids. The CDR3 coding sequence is TGTGCCAGCAGCTTTAATCGGGATCAGCCCCAGCATTTT. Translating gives CASSFNRDQPQHF.

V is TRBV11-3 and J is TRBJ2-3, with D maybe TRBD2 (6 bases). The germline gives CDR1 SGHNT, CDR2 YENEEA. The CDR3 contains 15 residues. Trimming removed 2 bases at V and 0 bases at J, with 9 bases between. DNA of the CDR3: TGTGCCAGCAGCTTATTAGCGGTCAGCACAGATACGCAGTATTTT. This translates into CASSLLAVSTDTQYF.

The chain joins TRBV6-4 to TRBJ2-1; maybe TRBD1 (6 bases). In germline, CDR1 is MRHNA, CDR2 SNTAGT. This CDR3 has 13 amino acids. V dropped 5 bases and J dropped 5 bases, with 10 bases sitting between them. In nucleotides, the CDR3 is TGTGCCAGCAGTCCTACAGGGAACAATGAGCAGTTCTTC. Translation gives CASSPTGNNEQFF.

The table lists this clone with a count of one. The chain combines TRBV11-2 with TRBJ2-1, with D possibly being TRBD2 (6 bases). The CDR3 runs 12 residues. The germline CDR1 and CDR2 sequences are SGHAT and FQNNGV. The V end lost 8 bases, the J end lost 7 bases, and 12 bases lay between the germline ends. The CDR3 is CASRGSGNEQFF. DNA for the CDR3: TGTGCCAGCCGAGGGAGCGGGAATGAGCAGTTCTTC. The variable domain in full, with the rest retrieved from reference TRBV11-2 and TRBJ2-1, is EAGVAQSPRYKIIEKRQSVAFWCNPISGHATLYWYQQILGQGPKLLIQFQNNGVVDDSQLPKDRFSAERLKGVDSTLKIQPAKLEDSAVYLCASRGSGNEQFFGPGTRLTVL.

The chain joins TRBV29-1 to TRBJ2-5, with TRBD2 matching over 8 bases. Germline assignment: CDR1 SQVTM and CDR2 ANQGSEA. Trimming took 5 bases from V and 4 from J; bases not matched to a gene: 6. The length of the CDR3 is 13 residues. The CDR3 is CSVNFSGTETQYF. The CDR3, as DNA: TGCAGCGTTAACTTTAGCGGGACAGAGACCCAGTACTTC.

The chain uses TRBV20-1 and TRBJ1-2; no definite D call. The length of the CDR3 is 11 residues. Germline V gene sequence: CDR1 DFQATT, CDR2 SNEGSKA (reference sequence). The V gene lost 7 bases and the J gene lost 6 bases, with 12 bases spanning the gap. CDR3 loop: CSGDNPNGYTF. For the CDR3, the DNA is TGCAGTGGCGACAACCCCAATGGCTACACCTTC.

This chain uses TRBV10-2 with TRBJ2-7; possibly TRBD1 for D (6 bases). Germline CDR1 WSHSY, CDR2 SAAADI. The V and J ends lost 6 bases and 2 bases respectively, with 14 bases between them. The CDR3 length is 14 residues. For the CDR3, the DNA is TGCGCCAGCAGGGGCGGACAGACAACCTACGAGCAGTACTTC. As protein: CASRGGQTTYEQYF.